This T cell receptor beta chain was recorded in a study of blood T cell repertoires in COVID-19. For the study at large: Acute-phase and convalescent COVID-19 samples originated in the United States, Italy and Spain. The cDNA or gDNA used as material had been derived from T cells, B-cell-depleted T cells, or PBMCs.

Authors' processing steps: Nucleated cell counts were estimated from reference gene primer amplification. TCRdb keeps only in-frame clones here, not all; method: immunoSEQ multiplex PCR. The D gene and trimming were derived from the DNA, and the V and J assignments and clone size from that table. The sample gives about 290,000 clones, around four fifths of which show up once; around 4.2% is in the top ten. This clone was detected only once. The CDR3 extends over 14 amino acids. Germline V gives CDR1 SGHDN, CDR2 FVKESK. The ends lost 0 bases at V and 8 bases at J; junction bases unmatched: 6. Material for sequencing was peripheral blood. The rearrangement uses TRBV14 and TRBJ1-2, with 7 bases lining up with TRBD1. The source of this sequence is a woman in her forties or fifties with active or convalescent COVID-19. The CDR3 is CASSQEQGGAGYTF. DNA of the CDR3: TGTGCCAGCAGCCAAGAACAAGGGGGCGCGGGCTACACCTTC.